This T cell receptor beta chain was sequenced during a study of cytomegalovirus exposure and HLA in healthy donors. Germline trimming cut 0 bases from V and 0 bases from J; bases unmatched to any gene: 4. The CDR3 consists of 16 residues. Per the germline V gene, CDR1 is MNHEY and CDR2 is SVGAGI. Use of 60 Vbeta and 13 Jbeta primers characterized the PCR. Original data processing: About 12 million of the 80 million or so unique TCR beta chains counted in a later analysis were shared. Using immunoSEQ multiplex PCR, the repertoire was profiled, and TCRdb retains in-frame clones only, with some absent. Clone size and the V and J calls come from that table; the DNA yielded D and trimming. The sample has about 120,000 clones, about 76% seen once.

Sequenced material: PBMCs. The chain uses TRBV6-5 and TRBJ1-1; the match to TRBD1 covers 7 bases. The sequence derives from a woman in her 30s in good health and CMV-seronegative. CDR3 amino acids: CASSYSYRGLNTEAFF. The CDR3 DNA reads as TGTGCCAGCAGTTACTCGTACAGGGGACTGAACACTGAAGCTTTCTTT.